Presented here are 25 T cell receptor beta chains from one specimen sequenced in a study of CD8 T cells in Susac syndrome (dated by TCRdb to between 2019 and 2020). The library was produced with the immunoSEQ multiplex PCR assay. RNA was extracted using the RNeasy kit, and roughly 0.5 to 1 ug of the RNA was reverse transcribed with random hexamers. The raw public reads went through TCRdb reprocessing: fastp at Q25, MiXCR clone calling, in-frame beta chains kept. Every CDR3 protein is listed once, alongside the most common genes and DNA of its rows. This sample gives 95,000 to 150,000 distinct CDR3 sequences in total; 96% of them show up just once. 0.12% to 0.15% of the sample comes from the top ten. Material for sequencing was CD4+ T cells from PBMCs. These receptors were obtained from a human donor with Susac syndrome.

This sequence joins TRBV4-1 and TRBJ2-3, with D possibly called TRBD1 or TRBD2 (5 bases each). Germline lookup yields CDR1 MGHRA and CDR2 YSYEKL. The ends were cut back, 3 bases at V and 6 bases at J, with 16 bases in the middle. This CDR3 contains 15 residues. The DNA of the CDR3 is TGCGCCAGCAGCCATCTGGGGCTAGCAACCGATACGCAGTATTTT. It translates to CASSHLGLATDTQYF.

The chain uses TRBV18 and TRBJ2-1, with no clear D. Germline CDR1 is KGHSH and CDR2 is LQKENI. This CDR3 spans 14 amino acids. Trimming cost V 4 bases and J 8 bases, with 15 bases left between them. The CDR3 is CASSQSPRPDEQFF. The CDR3 DNA reads as TGTGCCAGCTCACAATCACCTCGACCGGATGAGCAGTTCTTC. Full variable domain (outside the CDR3, taken from reference TRBV18 and TRBJ2-1): NAGVMQNPRHLVRRRGQEARLRCSPMKGHSHVYWYRQLPEEGLKFMVYLQKENIIDESGMPKERFSAEFPKEGPSILRIQQVVRGDSAAYFCASSQSPRPDEQFFGPGTRLTVL.

The CDR3 sequence is CSARPGVEQYF. In DNA form, the CDR3 reads TGCAGTGCTCGTCCAGGGGTCGAGCAGTACTTC. The chain is built from TRBV20-1 and TRBJ2-7; possibly TRBD1 for D (6 bases). Looked up from germline, CDR1 is DFQATT and CDR2 is SNEGSKA (reference sequence). This CDR3 has 11 residues. The germline V and J ends were trimmed by 5 bases and 6 bases, with 11 bases remaining between them.

V usage is TRBV15 and J usage is TRBJ2-7; 13 bases agree with TRBD2. CDR1 is LNHNV and CDR2 is YYDKDF in the germline V gene (reference sequence). This CDR3 has 15 residues. After removal of 5 bases from V and 4 bases from J, the junction contained 5 bases not matched to a gene. The CDR3 loop is CATSAQLAGGYEQYF. CDR3 bases: TGTGCCACCAGCGCCCAACTAGCGGGAGGGTACGAGCAGTACTTC. The variable domain in full, with the rest retrieved from reference TRBV15 and TRBJ2-7, is DAMVIQNPRYQVTQFGKPVTLSCSQTLNHNVMYWYQQKSSQAPKLLFHYYDKDFNNEADTPDNFQSRRPNTSFCFLDIRSPGLGDTAMYLCATSAQLAGGYEQYFGPGTRLTVT.

The chain recombines TRBV6-1 with TRBJ2-6; D possibly corresponds to TRBD2 (6 bases). The germline gives CDR1 MNHNS, CDR2 SASEGT. V dropped 7 bases and J dropped 0 bases, with 16 bases sitting between them. The CDR3 contains 17 residues. CDR3 in amino acids: CASNAGKGYSGANVLTF. CDR3 nucleotides: TGTGCCAGCAACGCGGGGAAGGGATACTCTGGGGCCAACGTCCTGACTTTC.

The rearrangement links TRBV2 to TRBJ2-4, with no clear D. In germline, CDR1 is SNHLY, CDR2 FYNNEI. CDR3 size: 14 residues. Trimming cost V 1 base and J 2 bases, with 6 bases left between them. The CDR3 here is CASSEGVSKNIQYF. CDR3 coding DNA: TGTGCCAGCAGTGAAGGGGTCTCCAAAAACATTCAGTACTTC.

The chain recombines TRBV7-2 with TRBJ2-7, with 15 nucleotides matching TRBD2. The V segment lost 3 bases and the J segment 7 bases; nucleotides outside the gene matches: 7. Germline CDR1 and CDR2: SGHTA and FQGNSA. The CDR3 spans 16 residues. The CDR3 nucleotides are TGTGCCAGCAGCTTTCCAGGACTAGCGGGAGGGCGGGAGCAGTACTTC. Its translation: CASSFPGLAGGREQYF.

The CDR3, as DNA: TGTGCCAGCAGGCTGGACAGTCTTTACAATGAGCAGTTCTTC. Its protein product is CASRLDSLYNEQFF. The rearrangement joins TRBV27 to TRBJ2-1; TRBD1 might be the D (6 bases). The CDR3 consists of 14 residues. Trimming stripped 6 bases from V and 4 bases from J, with 13 bases between. Germline V CDR1 and CDR2: MNHEY, SMNVEV (reference sequence).

This clonotype was seen a single time. V and J are TRBV5-1 and TRBJ2-5; 12 bases align to TRBD1. This CDR3 has 18 amino acids. Germline CDR1 is SGHRS and CDR2 is YFSETQ. Trimming removed 3 bases from V and 5 bases from J; junction bases left unmatched: 14. The CDR3 nucleotides are TGCGCCAGCAGCTGGGACCGGGACAGGGGGCGGTCAGAGGAGACCCAGTACTTC. Its protein product is CASSWDRDRGRSEETQYF.

The chain uses TRBV9 and TRBJ2-1; TRBD2 is a possible D gene (6 bases). CDR1 is SGDLS, CDR2 YYNGEE, per germline. The V end lost 6 bases, the J end lost 0 bases, and 13 bases lay between the germline ends. This CDR3 spans 15 amino acids. This CDR3 is CASTTDGSSYNEQFF. As DNA, the CDR3 is TGTGCCAGCACAACCGACGGGAGCTCCTACAATGAGCAGTTCTTC.

The CDR3 spells CASSVQGNTGELFF. DNA of the CDR3: TGCGCCAGCTCTGTACAGGGAAACACCGGGGAGCTGTTTTTT. The V gene is TRBV5-1, the J gene TRBJ2-2; tentative D call: TRBD1 (6 bases). CDR1 SGHRS and CDR2 YFSETQ come from the germline V gene. The CDR3 has 14 residues. V was clipped by 7 bases and J by 2 bases, with 12 bases between them.

The chain links TRBV5-4 to TRBJ1-1; the D gene is possibly TRBD1 (5 bases). V lost 0 bases and J 2 bases, leaving 11 bases between the germline ends. This CDR3 comprises 15 residues. Germline CDR1 SGHNT, CDR2 YYREEE (reference sequence). The DNA of the CDR3 is TGTGCCAGCAGCTTGGAGGGGTCAGGAAACACTGAAGCTTTCTTT. Translating gives CASSLEGSGNTEAFF.

The chain is built from TRBV7-2 and TRBJ2-2; maybe TRBD2 (7 bases). Trimming removed 3 bases at V and 0 bases at J, with 11 bases between. Per germline, CDR1 SGHTA and CDR2 FQGNSA. This CDR3 comprises 16 residues. The CDR3 protein is CASSFGGPANTGELFF. The CDR3 DNA is TGTGCCAGCAGCTTCGGGGGGCCGGCGAACACCGGGGAGCTGTTTTTT.

V gene TRBV28 combines with J gene TRBJ2-7; 11 bases map to TRBD1. The CDR3 covers 14 residues. Trimming removed 11 bases from V and 4 bases from J; junction bases left unmatched: 10. CDR1 and CDR2 from the germline V gene are MDHEN and SYDVKM. CDR3 sequence reads: CAATTGTGGYEQYF. CDR3 nucleotide sequence: TGTGCCGCTACCACCGGGACAGGGGGGTACGAGCAGTACTTC.

The genes are TRBV5-8 and TRBJ2-2; D may be TRBD1 (6 bases). This CDR3 has 18 residues. CDR1 is SGHTS and CDR2 is YDEGEE in the germline V gene. The V and J ends lost 2 bases and 1 base respectively, with 18 bases between them. For the CDR3, the DNA is TGTGCCAGCAGCTTAAGGGAGTTCGGGACACAGAACACCGGGGAGCTGTTTTTT. It is translated as CASSLREFGTQNTGELFF. Full variable domain (missing parts from reference TRBV5-8 and TRBJ2-2): EAGVTQSPTHLIKTRGQQATLRCSPISGHTSVYWYQQALGLGLQFLLWYDEGEERNRGNFPPRFSGRQFPNYSSELNVNALELEDSALYLCASSLREFGTQNTGELFFGEGSRLTVL.

The rearrangement uses TRBV5-1 and TRBJ1-1; D gene uncertain. Germline V gene lookup returns CDR1 SGHRS and CDR2 YFSETQ. The V end lost 5 bases, the J end lost 1 base, and 9 bases lay between the germline ends. This CDR3 has 13 residues. CDR3 protein: CASSSDSNTEAFF. For the CDR3, the DNA is TGCGCCAGCAGTTCTGATTCGAACACTGAAGCTTTCTTT. Full variable domain (outside the CDR3, taken from reference TRBV5-1 and TRBJ1-1): KAGVTQTPRYLIKTRGQQVTLSCSPISGHRSVSWYQQTPGQGLQFLFEYFSETQRNKGNFPGRFSGRQFSNSRSEMNVSTLELGDSALYLCASSSDSNTEAFFGQGTRLTVV.

The rearrangement links TRBV30 to TRBJ2-7, with a weak D call TRBD1 (6 bases). V gave up 7 bases and J gave up 4 bases, with 17 bases separating them. CDR1 and CDR2 from the germline V gene are GTSNPN and SVGIG (reference sequence). CDR3 length equals 13 residues. The CDR3 DNA reads as TGTGCCTACCAATCGGGCAGGGGTTACGAGCAGTACTTC. This translates into CAYQSGRGYEQYF.

The table lists this clonotype with a count of one. This chain uses TRBV18 with TRBJ1-3; no definite D call. CDR1 is KGHSH, CDR2 LQKENI, per germline. The germline V and J ends were trimmed by 2 bases and 0 bases, with 8 bases remaining between them. This CDR3 spans 15 amino acids. The CDR3 DNA reads as TGTGCCAGCTCACCAGTTGAGAACTCTGGAAACACCATATATTTT. Protein: CASSPVENSGNTIYF.

This clonotype has only one observation. The chain links TRBV5-4 to TRBJ2-1, with D uncertain. This CDR3 has 15 residues. Germline values: CDR1 SGHNT, CDR2 YYREEE (reference sequence). V was pared by 0 bases and J by 5 bases, with 12 bases between. The CDR3, as DNA: TGTGCCAGCAGCTTGGCCAGTACTACCAACAATGAGCAGTTCTTC. This sequence encodes CASSLASTTNNEQFF.

CDR3 in amino acids: CSARITRATDTQYF. CDR3 nucleotide sequence: TGCAGTGCTAGAATTACTAGAGCCACAGATACGCAGTATTTT. V gene TRBV20-1 combines with J gene TRBJ2-3, with D possibly being TRBD2 (5 bases). This CDR3 comprises 14 residues. Germline V gene data show CDR1 as DFQATT and CDR2 as SNEGSKA (reference sequence). Deletions cut 2 bases from V and 2 bases from J, with 11 bases between.

This clonotype has only one observation. The gene calls are TRBV20-1 and TRBJ1-2; tentatively, D is TRBD1 (6 bases). The germline CDR1 and CDR2 sequences are DFQATT and SNEGSKA (reference sequence). This CDR3 has 13 residues. Trimming shortened V by 0 bases and J by 3 bases, and 8 bases separated the two germline ends. CDR3 region: CSARDNRDYGYTF. The CDR3 nucleotides are TGCAGTGCTAGAGATAACAGGGACTATGGCTACACCTTC.

V gene TRBV18 combines with J gene TRBJ2-7; possible D gene TRBD2, 7 bases. Per germline, CDR1 KGHSH and CDR2 LQKENI. V was clipped by 2 bases and J by 6 bases, with 8 bases between them. The length of the CDR3 is 12 residues. The CDR3 region has the DNA TGTGCCAGCTCACCAGGGGGGGCCGAGCAGTACTTC. Protein sequence: CASSPGGAEQYF.

This clonotype appeared once. The chain links TRBV25-1 to TRBJ2-2, with TRBD1 as a possible D gene (5 bases). The CDR3 is 15 residues long. Germline assignment: CDR1 MGHDK and CDR2 SYGVNS. The germline V and J ends were trimmed by 5 bases and 0 bases, with 10 bases remaining between them. The CDR3 DNA sequence: TGTGCCAGCAGTCCGCGGACAACGAACACCGGGGAGCTGTTTTTT. This gives the protein CASSPRTTNTGELFF.

This chain connects TRBV29-1 to TRBJ2-3; 7 nucleotides agree with TRBD2. The CDR3 runs 15 residues. Trimming at V came to 6 bases and at J to 1 base, leaving 10 bases not matched to a gene. Germline lookup yields CDR1 SQVTM and CDR2 ANQGSEA. The CDR3 DNA sequence: TGCAGCGTAGCCCAAGGGACTACTGGCACAGATACGCAGTATTTT. Its protein is CSVAQGTTGTDTQYF.

This chain connects TRBV12-3 or TRBV12-4 to TRBJ1-5; D gene ambiguous. This CDR3 has 14 amino acids. Between the trimmed V and J ends, which lost 4 bases and 7 bases, there was a span of 14 bases. CDR3 region: CASSYPTTGQPQHF. CDR3 nucleotide sequence: TGTGCCAGCAGTTACCCAACAACCGGACAGCCCCAGCATTTT.